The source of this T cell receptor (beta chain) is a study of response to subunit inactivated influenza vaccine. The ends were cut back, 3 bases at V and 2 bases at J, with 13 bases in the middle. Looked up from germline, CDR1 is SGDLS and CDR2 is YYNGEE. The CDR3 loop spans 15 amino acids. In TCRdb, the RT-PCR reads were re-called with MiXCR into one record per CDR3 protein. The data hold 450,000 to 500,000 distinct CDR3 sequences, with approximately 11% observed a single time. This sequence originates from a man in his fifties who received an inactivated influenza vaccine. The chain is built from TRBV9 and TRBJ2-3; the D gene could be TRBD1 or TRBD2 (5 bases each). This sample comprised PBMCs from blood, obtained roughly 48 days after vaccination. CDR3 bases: TGTGCCAGCAGCGGGGGGAATTTTGCCACAGATACGCAGTATTTT. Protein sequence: CASSGGNFATDTQYF. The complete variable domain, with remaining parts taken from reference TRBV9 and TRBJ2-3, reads DSGVTQTPKHLITATGQRVTLRCSPRSGDLSVYWYQQSLDQGLQFLIQYYNGEERAKGNILERFSAQQFPDLHSELNLSSLELGDSALYFCASSGGNFATDTQYFGPGTRLTVL.